This record concerns one T cell receptor beta chain sequence. Its target is not known. These data belong to a study of graft-versus-host responses after intestinal transplantation. Study observations and caveats: Graft-donor T cell macrochimerism coincided with high graft-versus-host to host-versus-graft clonal ratios in allografts.

Between the trimmed V and J ends, which lost 3 bases and 3 bases, there was a span of 14 bases. This CDR3 spans 16 amino acids. Germline V CDR1 and CDR2: LGHNA, YSLEER. Sequencing was performed with immunoSEQ multiplex PCR; in TCRdb, only in-frame clones are kept and a portion is missing. This sample has around 110,000 clones, with over 75% found just once. The chain joins TRBV4-3 to TRBJ2-2; D perhaps matches TRBD2 (7 bases). This TCR was sampled from a human donor who received an intestinal transplant. The starting material was unstimulated CD4+ T cells sorted from spleen or lymph node cells, obtained before intestinal transplant. CDR3 region: CASSHEGGGYTGELFF. Here the CDR3 DNA reads TGCGCCAGCAGCCATGAGGGGGGGGGATACACCGGGGAGCTGTTTTTT.